These 14 T cell receptor beta chains share one sample of origin, sequenced in a study of T cell responses to AZD1222 COVID-19 vaccine. Repertoires were generated with immunoSEQ multiplex PCR, while TCRdb's copy carries only in-frame clones and drops some. The sample has approximately 110,000 clones, approximately 86% seen once. The sequencing used peripheral blood, collected on day 0 of AZD1222 vaccination. The receptors here all came from an adult in good health.

The table lists this clone with a count of one. V is TRBV10-3 and J is TRBJ2-2, with D tentatively TRBD1 or TRBD2 (5 bases each). With 3 bases removed from V and 5 bases from J, the gap between germline ends came to 13 bases. This CDR3 has 15 residues. Germline assignment: CDR1 ENHRY and CDR2 SYGVKD. The CDR3 sequence: CAISDYGAGTGELFF. The CDR3 DNA reads as TGTGCCATCAGTGATTACGGGGCTGGGACCGGGGAGCTGTTTTTT.

The V and J genes are TRBV7-9 and TRBJ1-5; tentatively, D is TRBD1 (5 bases). The CDR3 covers 13 residues. V was clipped by 4 bases and J by 6 bases, with 10 bases between them. Germline V gene lookup returns CDR1 SEHNR and CDR2 FQNEAQ (reference sequence). CDR3 bases: TGTGCCAGCAGCTGGGGCAGTAGTCAGCCCCAGCATTTT. Amino acids: CASSWGSSQPQHF.

The J gene is TRBJ1-2, the V gene TRBV4-2; D perhaps matches TRBD1 (6 bases). Per germline, CDR1 LGHNA and CDR2 YNFKEQ. With 8 bases removed from V and 8 bases from J, the gap between germline ends came to 9 bases. CDR3 length: 10 amino acids. The CDR3 sequence: CASQGYGYTF. The CDR3 DNA follows: TGTGCCAGCCAGGGGTACGGCTACACCTTC.

The CDR3 loop is CAWNPGRGQHSGNTIYF. The CDR3 nucleotides are TGTGCCTGGAACCCCGGAAGGGGACAACACTCTGGAAACACCATATATTTT. The chain uses TRBV30 and TRBJ1-3; tentative D call: TRBD1 (6 bases). This CDR3 contains 17 residues. CDR1 and CDR2 from the germline V gene are GTSNPN and SVGIG (reference sequence). The germline V and J ends were trimmed by 4 bases and 0 bases, with 19 bases remaining between them.

The CDR3: CASSSAGTGVSHEQFF. In DNA form, the CDR3 reads TGTGCCAGCAGCTCTGCCGGGACAGGGGTGAGCCATGAGCAGTTCTTC. The chain has TRBV7-9 and TRBJ2-1; 10 bases are shared with TRBD1. Germline lookup yields CDR1 SEHNR and CDR2 FQNEAQ (reference sequence). The CDR3 is 16 residues long. V lost 4 bases and J lost 8; bases outside the gene matches: 11.

The chain carries TRBV24-1 and TRBJ2-3; unclear D gene. Trimming pared 3 bases from V and 1 base from J, leaving 4 bases between. The CDR3 runs 13 residues. Germline CDR1 KGHDR, CDR2 SFDVKD. The DNA of the CDR3 is TGTGCCACCAGTGATCCCCGCACAGATACGCAGTATTTT. Its translation: CATSDPRTDTQYF.

V and J are TRBV13 and TRBJ2-6; TRBD2 might be the D (5 bases). The CDR3 is 18 residues long. The germline V and J ends were trimmed by 2 bases and 0 bases, with 14 bases remaining between them. The germline V gene has CDR1 PRHDT and CDR2 FYEKMQ (reference sequence). The CDR3 DNA reads as TGTGCCAGCAGCTTAAGGGCTGGACTGGGCTCTGGGGCCAACGTCCTGACTTTC. It codes for CASSLRAGLGSGANVLTF.

This chain uses TRBV28 with TRBJ2-1; TRBD2 matches at 12 bases. The CDR3 loop spans 17 amino acids. V was pared by 1 base and J by 9 bases, with 10 bases of the junction left unmatched. Looked up from germline, CDR1 is MDHEN and CDR2 is SYDVKM. The CDR3, as DNA: TGTGCCAGCAGTTTATTTGACCTAGCGGGAGGGCCCGGTGAGCAGTTCTTC. It translates to CASSLFDLAGGPGEQFF.

This clone was detected once. The rearrangement uses TRBV30 and TRBJ1-1; D remains ambiguous. Germline CDR1 GTSNPN, CDR2 SVGIG (reference sequence). The CDR3 contains 14 residues. Trimming shortened V by 2 bases and J by 4 bases, and 14 bases separated the two germline ends. CDR3 sequence (DNA): TGTGCCTGGAGTTCCGGGGTGATGAGCACTGAAGCTTTCTTT. The encoded protein is CAWSSGVMSTEAFF.

The chain joins TRBV7-2 to TRBJ2-7; D perhaps matches TRBD1 (5 bases). V dropped 1 base and J dropped 9 bases, with 7 bases sitting between them. Germline CDR1 SGHTA, CDR2 FQGNSA. The CDR3 is made up of 11 amino acids. DNA for the CDR3: TGTGCCAGCAGCTTAGGGGGCCGGCAGTACTTC. Protein sequence: CASSLGGRQYF.

The chain couples TRBV27 to TRBJ1-2; TRBD1 is a possible D gene (5 bases). This CDR3 region has 13 residues. CDR1 and CDR2 from the germline V gene are MNHEY and SMNVEV (reference sequence). Trimming took off 2 bases at V and 6 bases at J, with 10 bases between the two ends. Written as DNA, the CDR3 is TGTGCCAGCAGTTTAAGCAGGGTACATGGCTACACCTTC. Protein: CASSLSRVHGYTF.

V and J are TRBV15 and TRBJ2-2; D not resolved. The V gene lost 0 bases and the J gene lost 8 bases, with 10 bases spanning the gap. Germline values: CDR1 LNHNV, CDR2 YYDKDF (reference sequence). The CDR3 contains 14 residues. CDR3 in DNA: TGTGCCACCAGCAGAGATGTAGTTACGGGGGAGCTGTTTTTT. Translation gives CATSRDVVTGELFF.

The chain is built from TRBV7-6 and TRBJ1-3, with D unresolved. V was cut by 5 bases and J by 10 bases, with 12 bases left in between. Germline CDR1 is SGHVS and CDR2 is FNYEAQ. This CDR3 is built from 12 residues. The CDR3 DNA follows: TGTGCCAGCAGCAACCTCTTCAAAACCATATATTTT. This codes for CASSNLFKTIYF. The variable domain in full, with the rest retrieved from reference TRBV7-6 and TRBJ1-3, is GAGVSQSPRYKVTKRGQDVALRCDPISGHVSLYWYRQALGQGPEFLTYFNYEAQQDKSGLPNDRFSAERPEGSISTLTIQRTEQRDSAMYRCASSNLFKTIYFGEGSWLTVV.

This rearrangement joins TRBV11-2 to TRBJ2-7; 8 nucleotides align to TRBD1. V was clipped by 5 bases and J by 6 bases; unmatched bases: 9. The CDR3 spans 14 residues. Germline V gene lookup returns CDR1 SGHAT and CDR2 FQNNGV. CDR3: CASSLDRGGSEQYF. CDR3 nucleotides: TGTGCCAGCAGCCTCGACAGGGGAGGCAGCGAGCAGTACTTC.